This is a list of T cell receptor beta chains from one sample in a study of blood T cell repertoires in COVID-19. The table came from immunoSEQ multiplex PCR; TCRdb's copy has only in-frame clones and leaves some out. The sample carries roughly 87,000 clones, approximately 75% recorded once. The sample was peripheral blood. The receptors here all came from a woman between 45 and 65 years old with acute or convalescent COVID-19. CDR3s include the opening cysteine and the closing phenylalanine or tryptophan. Each record gives: V gene, clone size, D gene, J gene, CDR3 DNA, CDR3 protein. A D gene is named only where the DNA matches it firmly. Only part of the rows carry a size: once, few, many, or a class if the clone is expanded.

>TRBV7-2|-|TRBD1|TRBJ2-7
TGTGCCAGCAGCTTAGCGGGACAGGGTCCCCACGAGCAGTACTTC
CASSLAGQGPHEQYF
>TRBV7-2|-|-|TRBJ2-7
TGTGCCAGCAGCTCGCAAGCGGACTCCAGCTCCTACGAGCAGTACTTC
CASSSQADSSSYEQYF
>TRBV5-5|-|TRBD2|TRBJ2-3
TGTGCCAGCAGCTCAACTAGCGGCTACACAGATACGCAGTATTTT
CASSSTSGYTDTQYF
>TRBV19|once|TRBD1|TRBJ1-1
TGTGCCAGTAGTAGGAGGGGGCAGAACACTGAAGCTTTCTTT
CASSRRGQNTEAFF
>TRBV27|few|-|TRBJ1-1
TGTGCCAGCACACGAGGCCGGAACACTGAAGCTTTCTTT
CASTRGRNTEAFF
>TRBV7-9|-|TRBD1|TRBJ1-1
TGTGCCAGCAGCCGGATCGGGACAGGGGGTCAGGGAGCTTTCTTT
CASSRIGTGGQGAFF
>TRBV27|-|-|TRBJ1-5
TGTGCCAACCCCTCCGGGCCCCAGCATTTT
CANPSGPQHF
>TRBV6-5|-|-|TRBJ1-1
TGTGCCAGCAGTTACGCAGGACAGATGAACACTGAAGCTTTCTTT
CASSYAGQMNTEAFF
>TRBV28|-|-|TRBJ2-3
TGTGCCAGCAGTTCTAGCTACCCAAGGGATACGCAGTATTTT
CASSSSYPRDTQYF
>TRBV7-2|-|TRBD1|TRBJ1-3
TGTGCCAGCAGCTTAGAGGGACAGGGCGGAAACACCATATATTTT
CASSLEGQGGNTIYF
>TRBV24-1|-|TRBD2|TRBJ2-1
TGTGCCACCAGTTACCCCTCCGGGGGGAGCAATGAGCAGTTCTTC
CATSYPSGGSNEQFF
>TRBV6-5|-|-|TRBJ1-5
TGTGCCAGCAGTAGAGACAGTCTAGGGCCCCAGCATTTT
CASSRDSLGPQHF
>TRBV10-2|few|-|TRBJ1-5
TGCGCCAGCAGTGACGACAACGCCCGCAATCAGCCCCAGCATTTT
CASSDDNARNQPQHF
>TRBV19|-|-|TRBJ1-4
TGTGCCAGTAGTATAGACAAAGCAGGAAAACTGTTTTTT
CASSIDKAGKLFF
>TRBV29-1|-|-|TRBJ2-7
TGCAGCGTTGGCCTGGGCCTATCCTACGAGCAGTACTTC
CSVGLGLSYEQYF
>TRBV11-2|few|-|TRBJ1-4
TGTGCCAGCAGCCCGAGAGCCAGGGTAACTAATGAAAAACTGTTTTTT
CASSPRARVTNEKLFF
>TRBV4-3|-|-|TRBJ1-2
TGCGCCAGCAGCCAAGATCGCAGGCCGATGCGCACCTTC
CASSQDRRPMRTF
>TRBV5-5|-|-|TRBJ2-3
TGTGCCAGCAGCCCCCAGGAGGTGGAAATAGATACGCAGTATTTT
CASSPQEVEIDTQYF
>TRBV6-5|-|-|TRBJ1-4
TGTGCCAGCGGCAACGGGAGGGAAAAACTGTTTTTT
CASGNGREKLFF
>TRBV29-1|-|TRBD1|TRBJ2-7
TGCAGCGTACGATCCCCCGGGACAGCAGAGCAGTACTTC
CSVRSPGTAEQYF
>TRBV7-2|-|-|TRBJ1-5
TGTGCCAGCAGCTTAGAGGAGGATCAGCCCCAGCATTTT
CASSLEEDQPQHF
>TRBV28|-|-|TRBJ1-5
TGTGCCAGCAGTTTATCGTTTCCGGGGAACGGGCAGCCCCAGCATTTT
CASSLSFPGNGQPQHF
>TRBV24-1|-|-|TRBJ1-6
TGTGCCACCAGTATAGGGGCGGAGTCACCCCTCCACTTT
CATSIGAESPLHF
>TRBV7-9|-|-|TRBJ1-5
TGTGCCAGCAGCTTAGGAGGTCTGACCCAGCCCCAGCATTTT
CASSLGGLTQPQHF
>TRBV7-2|-|TRBD1|TRBJ2-3
TGTGCCAGCAGCCCTTACGCCGGGACAGTGAGCACAGATACGCAGTATTTT
CASSPYAGTVSTDTQYF
>TRBV6-2/TRBV6-3|-|-|TRBJ2-7
TGTGCCAGCAGCTCACCGGGACACGATTCCTACGAGCAGTACTTC
CASSSPGHDSYEQYF
>TRBV5-4|few|TRBD1|TRBJ1-1
TGTGCCAGCAGCTTCGGACAGGGTATGAACACTGAAGCTTTCTTT
CASSFGQGMNTEAFF
>TRBV5-6|-|TRBD1|TRBJ2-7
TGTGCCAGCAGCTTACCAGGACAGGGCCACTACGAGCAGTACTTC
CASSLPGQGHYEQYF
>TRBV10-3|-|TRBD1|TRBJ2-1
TGTGCCATCAGCGGGACAGGGAACGGGAATGAGCAGTTCTTC
CAISGTGNGNEQFF